This TCR beta chain appears in the sequencing data of a study of blood T cell repertoires in COVID-19 (dated by TCRdb to 2020 to 2021). In terms of the full investigation: Samples covering the acute and convalescent phases of COVID-19 were provided by collaborators in the United States, Italy and Spain. The samples were drawn from two sources: the first 160 participants of the ongoing ImmuneRACE study, and 1,000 to 1,500 subjects contributed by 6 global collaborators. The repertoires were made available in a free public database intended to serve as a resource for research on the immune response to SARS-CoV-2. HLA class I and class II types, where available, came from metadata supplied by the sample provider rather than from assay-based typing. The material from the prospective study consisted of cDNA or gDNA derived from T cells, B-cell-depleted T cells, or PBMCs. Subjects who had been exposed to COVID-19, were actively infected with it, or had recovered from it provided the deeply sampled blood TCRbeta repertoires that made up the dataset. A de-identified subject ID, COVID-19 status, age in years and sex were almost always included in the sample metadata. The research as a whole found: Clinical and demographic metadata were provided uncurated, with the amount varying by source and participant.

TCRbeta CDR3 regions were amplified from genomic DNA by means of the immunoSEQ Assay, a bias-controlled multiplex PCR. For the original study's pipeline: The number of nucleated cells in each sample was estimated by amplification of reference gene primers within the assay. To quantify the absolute abundance of each unique TCRbeta CDR3 rearrangement, sequence reads were collapsed and filtered. For each sample, productive Simpson clonality was calculated as the square root of Simpson's diversity index over productive rearrangements. Imported from immuneACCESS, the table was reduced by TCRdb to in-frame sequences with V and J called. These copies leave out some clones; in studies compared against another copy, an unresolved V gene accounts for under half, and the cause of the remainder is not known. The V and J calls and clone size come from that table; D and trimming were worked out from the DNA. Here the sample has about 210,000 clones; roughly 85% occur a single time. The top ten hold 2.4% of the sample.

One collaborating source in Seattle enrolled patients during active infection and followed them longitudinally through the course of disease. Collaborating institutions collected whole blood in K2EDTA tubes following their own protocols. For TCRbeta analysis, collaborators shipped samples in one of three forms: frozen whole blood, isolated PBMCs, or DNA extracted from either of those sample types. Points on this clone: Its antigen is not yet known. No per-base quality is available; no much larger clone lies one base away.

The sample taken for sequencing was peripheral blood. The source of this sequence is an older woman with COVID-19, enrolled during active disease.

The sequenced DNA is TGTGCCAGCAGCCATGCGTCAGGTAGCAATCAGCCCCAGCATTTT. Its protein is CASSHASGSNQPQHF. The chain employs TRBV6-2 or TRBV6-3 and TRBJ1-5; confidence is insufficient to name the D gene. The CDR3 measures 15 amino acids from cysteine to phenylalanine. Only the CDR3 DNA stays, 45 bases, in frame from base 1. CDR1 and CDR2 (MNHEY, SVGEGT) derive from the germline V gene. Between the V and J ends, shortened by 6 bases and 0 bases respectively, the junction contains 12 bases.